One sample yielded the 24 T cell receptor beta chains listed below, sequenced in a study of cytomegalovirus exposure and HLA in healthy donors. Method: immunoSEQ multiplex PCR; TCRdb's copy keeps in-frame clones and lacks some. In the table there are more than 110,000 clones, approximately 86% of which are singletons. The sequenced material came from PBMCs. The receptors come from a woman younger than 30 in good health and CMV-seropositive.

The chain uses TRBV4-1 and TRBJ1-3; the D is unclear. This CDR3 has 15 amino acids. Germline lookup yields CDR1 MGHRA and CDR2 YSYEKL. Deletions cut 0 bases from V and 9 bases from J, with 15 bases between. CDR3 DNA sequence: TGCGCCAGCAGCCAAGACGGAGAGGGCCTCGGCACCATATATTTT. Residues: CASSQDGEGLGTIYF.

This clone was picked up one time. The chain combines TRBV5-5 with TRBJ2-7; no clear D gene. This CDR3 is built from 15 residues. Germline-derived CDR1 and CDR2 are SGHKS and YYEKEE (reference sequence). V lost 0 bases and J lost 3, with 13 bases in between. CDR3 amino acids: CASSLAASFGYEQYF. The CDR3 region has the DNA TGTGCCAGCAGCTTGGCCGCTAGTTTCGGCTACGAGCAGTACTTC.

J is TRBJ1-6 and V is TRBV9; TRBD1 aligns across 9 bases. The V gene's germline CDR1 is SGDLS and CDR2 YYNGEE. The CDR3 length is 14 residues. V shed 3 bases, J shed 9 bases, and the junction held 4 bases outside the gene matches. The CDR3 is CASSDRDRVSPLHF. CDR3 in DNA: TGTGCCAGCAGCGACCGGGACAGGGTTTCACCCCTCCACTTT. Full variable domain (remainder filled in from reference TRBV9 and TRBJ1-6): DSGVTQTPKHLITATGQRVTLRCSPRSGDLSVYWYQQSLDQGLQFLIQYYNGEERAKGNILERFSAQQFPDLHSELNLSSLELGDSALYFCASSDRDRVSPLHFGNGTRLTVT.

The rearrangement links TRBV5-1 to TRBJ2-1; weak D call: TRBD2 (5 bases). V was shortened by 5 bases and J by 5 bases, with 23 bases between the two germline ends. The germline CDR1 and CDR2 sequences are SGHRS and YFSETQ. This CDR3 comprises 17 residues. CDR3 protein: CASSSPRRENLNNEQFF. The CDR3 bases are TGCGCCAGCAGTTCCCCCCGCCGGGAAAACCTTAACAATGAGCAGTTCTTC.

The V call is TRBV5-1, the J call TRBJ2-1; 10 nucleotides align to TRBD1. This CDR3 comprises 14 residues. The trim removed 3 bases at V and 7 bases at J, leaving 4 bases unmatched. Germline V lookup: CDR1 SGHRS, CDR2 YFSETQ. The chain's CDR3 is CASSWGQGQNEQFF. The CDR3 DNA follows: TGCGCCAGCAGCTGGGGACAGGGGCAAAATGAGCAGTTCTTC.

This clone was counted a few times. V gene TRBV9 combines with J gene TRBJ1-3; D perhaps matches TRBD1 (6 bases). This CDR3 spans 16 amino acids. V was cut by 0 bases and J by 0 bases, with 10 bases left in between. CDR1 and CDR2 from the germline V gene are SGDLS and YYNGEE. The CDR3 loop reads CASSVGAGASGNTIYF. In DNA form, the CDR3 reads TGTGCCAGCAGCGTAGGGGCAGGGGCCTCTGGAAACACCATATATTTT.

The chain recombines TRBV18 with TRBJ2-2; 7 positions agree with TRBD1. V lost 4 bases and J lost 4; bases outside the gene matches: 6. Germline assignment: CDR1 KGHSH and CDR2 LQKENI. This CDR3 contains 15 residues. CDR3 region: CASSLRTGSTGELFF. CDR3 in DNA: TGTGCCAGCTCACTTAGGACAGGTTCCACCGGGGAGCTGTTTTTT.

The CDR3 protein is CASSLVGTATYEQYF. The CDR3 DNA is TGTGCCAGCAGCTTAGTAGGGACTGCGACCTACGAGCAGTACTTC. The chain recombines TRBV7-6 with TRBJ2-7; a weak D match, TRBD2 (6 bases). Germline CDR1 SGHVS, CDR2 FNYEAQ. V lost 1 base to trimming and J lost 2 bases, with 12 bases between them. The CDR3 is 15 residues long.

The chain carries TRBV27 and TRBJ1-2; D unclear. CDR3 size: 15 residues. V gave up 7 bases and J gave up 0 bases, with 15 bases separating them. The germline CDR1 and CDR2 sequences are MNHEY and SMNVEV (reference sequence). The CDR3 sequence is CASTFLGRSNYGYTF. In nucleotides, the CDR3 is TGTGCCAGCACGTTTCTCGGCAGGTCTAACTATGGCTACACCTTC.

The gene calls are TRBV4-1 and TRBJ1-1; 8 bases line up with TRBD1. The CDR3 loop spans 14 amino acids. V was pared by 4 bases and J by 6 bases, with 7 bases of the junction left unmatched. Germline V gene lookup returns CDR1 MGHRA and CDR2 YSYEKL. The CDR3 DNA follows: TGCGCCAGCAGCCTTCGACAGGGGCGAGCTGAAGCTTTCTTT. It encodes CASSLRQGRAEAFF.

This clone came up once. The J gene is TRBJ1-2, the V gene TRBV6-1; D gene unclear. Germline CDR1 and CDR2: MNHNS and SASEGT. The V end was cut by 0 bases, the J end by 5 bases, with 7 bases between. The CDR3 covers 13 residues. The CDR3 loop reads CASSEALSYGYTF. For the CDR3, the DNA is TGTGCCAGCAGTGAAGCCCTCAGTTATGGCTACACCTTC.

Regarding this clone: At one of its ends the junction is not consistent with the germline gene, which may arise from a read error. This chain connects TRBV4-1 to TRBJ2-4; 9 bases line up with TRBD2. CDR1 MGHRA and CDR2 YSYEKL come from the germline V gene. The CDR3 is made up of 13 amino acids. The CDR3 bases are TGCGCCAGCAGCCAAGCCCTAGCGGGATTTCGGTGGTTC. Amino acid sequence: CASSQALAGFRWF.

The V call is TRBV29-1, the J call TRBJ1-1; 7 bases are a match to TRBD1. V was clipped by 1 base and J by 1 base; unmatched bases: 3. This CDR3 has 14 amino acids. Germline loops: CDR1 SQVTM, CDR2 ANQGSEA. The CDR3 here is CSVEGRQGNTEAFF. The CDR3 region has the DNA TGCAGCGTTGAAGGGCGACAGGGGAACACTGAAGCTTTCTTT.

The chain combines TRBV30 with TRBJ2-1; 10 bases are shared with TRBD2. CDR3 length: 15 residues. V was pared by 4 bases and J by 6 bases, with 9 bases of the junction left unmatched. Germline assignment: CDR1 GTSNPN and CDR2 SVGIG (reference sequence). The CDR3 here is CAWTERLAGANEQFF. The CDR3, as DNA: TGTGCCTGGACCGAACGGCTAGCGGGAGCCAATGAGCAGTTCTTC.

V is TRBV7-8 and J is TRBJ2-3, with 7 bases aligning to TRBD2. V shed 4 bases, J shed 2 bases, and the junction held 9 bases outside the gene matches. CDR1 is SGHVS, CDR2 FQNEAQ, per germline. This CDR3 spans 16 amino acids. CDR3 coding DNA: TGTGCCAGCAGCTCCCCTAGCGGCCTCCTCACAGATACGCAGTATTTT. Translation gives CASSSPSGLLTDTQYF.

V gene TRBV5-1 combines with J gene TRBJ2-1, with 8 bases aligning to TRBD2. This CDR3 has 14 amino acids. The trim removed 4 bases at V and 6 bases at J, leaving 6 bases unmatched. Germline V gene lookup returns CDR1 SGHRS and CDR2 YFSETQ. CDR3 sequence reads: CASSVVAGINEQFF. CDR3 nucleotides: TGCGCCAGCAGCGTGGTAGCGGGAATCAATGAGCAGTTCTTC.

The chain combines TRBV6-6 with TRBJ1-6; 7 bases are a match to TRBD1. The CDR3 consists of 16 residues. Unmatched junction bases numbered 11, after V lost 2 bases and J lost 10 bases. Germline assignment: CDR1 MNHNY and CDR2 SVGAGI (reference sequence). The CDR3 DNA reads as TGTGCCAGCAGTTACCGTCCCCGACAGGGTGGATCACCCCTCCACTTT. Amino acid sequence: CASSYRPRQGGSPLHF.

This rearrangement joins TRBV10-3 to TRBJ2-3, with D perhaps matching TRBD1 (6 bases). This CDR3 is built from 14 residues. CDR1 ENHRY and CDR2 SYGVKD come from the germline V gene. Trimming removed 4 bases from V and 6 bases from J, with 14 bases in between. The CDR3 DNA reads TGTGCCATCAGTGGGACCGGGACAATCGATACGCAGTATTTT. Translating it yields CAISGTGTIDTQYF.

The V gene is TRBV27, the J gene TRBJ1-6; D gene unclear. The V end was cut by 7 bases, the J end by 7 bases, with 14 bases between. The CDR3 contains 14 residues. The germline CDR1 and CDR2 sequences are MNHEY and SMNVEV (reference sequence). CDR3 protein: CASTLIGGNSPLHF. The CDR3 DNA follows: TGTGCCAGCACGCTCATAGGAGGCAATTCACCCCTCCACTTT.

This clone was counted once. The CDR3, as DNA: TGTGCCAGCAGTTTAAGAGGTGGCCCCCTCCACTTT. The encoded protein is CASSLRGGPLHF. This chain uses TRBV28 with TRBJ1-6, with D unclear. The germline gives CDR1 MDHEN, CDR2 SYDVKM. The CDR3 is 12 residues long. V lost 2 bases and J lost 13, with 9 bases in between.

The chain employs TRBV13 and TRBJ2-3; TRBD2 might be the D (5 bases). Germline lookup yields CDR1 PRHDT and CDR2 FYEKMQ (reference sequence). This CDR3 contains 16 residues. The V and J ends lost 4 bases and 0 bases respectively, with 14 bases between them. CDR3 DNA: TGTGCCAGCAGCTCACGGCGAAGGACTAGCACAGATACGCAGTATTTT. Its translation: CASSSRRRTSTDTQYF.

The chain recombines TRBV4-1 with TRBJ1-4; tentatively, D is TRBD1 (6 bases). The CDR3 sequence is 15 residues long. Trimming left V 2 bases short and J 7 bases short, with 14 bases between. CDR1 MGHRA and CDR2 YSYEKL come from the germline V gene. The DNA of the CDR3 is TGCGCCAGCAGCCAAAGTACAGGGACCTCTGAAAAACTGTTTTTT. Its translation is CASSQSTGTSEKLFF.

The chain employs TRBV4-3 and TRBJ2-5; D not certain. CDR1 is LGHNA and CDR2 is YSLEER in the germline V gene. Between the trimmed V and J ends, which lost 0 bases and 5 bases, there was a span of 13 bases. The length of the CDR3 is 15 residues. CDR3 sequence reads: CASSQDIETWETQYF. The CDR3 DNA is TGCGCCAGCAGCCAAGATATAGAGACATGGGAGACCCAGTACTTC.

J is TRBJ1-6 and V is TRBV18, with D possibly being TRBD1 (6 bases). This CDR3 is built from 14 residues. V lost 6 bases, J lost 8 bases, and 14 bases lay in between. The germline V gene encodes CDR1 KGHSH and CDR2 LQKENI. This CDR3 reads CASSRTDWDSPLHF. The CDR3 region has the DNA TGTGCCAGCTCCCGGACAGATTGGGATTCACCCCTCCACTTT.